Listed here are 16 T cell receptor beta chains from one sample, sequenced in a study of blood T cell repertoires in COVID-19. This table comes from immunoSEQ multiplex PCR, and its TCRdb copy is limited to in-frame clones, with some not included. The data show some 31,000 clones, approximately 80% seen once. Sequencing was performed on peripheral blood. These receptors originate from an older woman with acute or convalescent COVID-19.

This clone was observed once. The rearrangement links TRBV20-1 to TRBJ1-2, with unresolved D. Germline V gene data show CDR1 as DFQATT and CDR2 as SNEGSKA (reference sequence). Trimming left V 1 base short and J 8 bases short, with 8 bases between. This CDR3 contains 11 residues. As DNA, the CDR3 is TGCAGTGCTAGAGTGACACCCGGCTACACCTTC. Translating gives CSARVTPGYTF.

V is TRBV6-5 and J is TRBJ1-6; D remains ambiguous. V shed 5 bases and J shed 9 bases, with 17 bases lying between them. Germline CDR1 and CDR2: MNHEY and SVGAGI. CDR3 length equals 15 residues. The CDR3 DNA sequence: TGTGCCAGCAGTCCGAGAGGGAGTTCGATTTCACCCCTCCACTTT. This translates into CASSPRGSSISPLHF.

The genes are TRBV3-1 (or the pseudogene TRBV3-2) and TRBJ1-2; D unclear. Trimming left V 1 base short and J 7 bases short, with 7 bases between. Germline CDR1 LGHDT, CDR2 YNNKEL (reference sequence). This CDR3 is 12 amino acids long. The CDR3 sequence is CASSQASGGYTF. The CDR3 DNA reads TGTGCCAGCAGCCAAGCCTCGGGTGGCTACACCTTC.

The chain is built from TRBV19 and TRBJ1-1; TRBD1 matches 8 bases. Germline V CDR1 and CDR2: LNHDA, SQIVND (reference sequence). V was pared by 9 bases and J by 3 bases, with 6 bases of the junction left unmatched. The CDR3 runs to 13 residues. CDR3 residues: CASNDRGDTEAFF. CDR3 coding DNA: TGTGCCAGCAACGACAGGGGTGACACTGAAGCTTTCTTT.

The gene calls are TRBV19 and TRBJ2-7, with a tentative D call TRBD1 (5 bases). With 5 bases removed from V and 0 bases from J, the gap between germline ends came to 11 bases. The CDR3 has 14 residues. The V gene's germline CDR1 is LNHDA and CDR2 SQIVND (reference sequence). The CDR3 protein is CASSVGRSSYEQYF. CDR3 DNA: TGTGCCAGTAGTGTGGGGCGAAGCTCCTACGAGCAGTACTTC.

The chain has TRBV2 and TRBJ2-7; 11 bases line up with TRBD1. Per germline, CDR1 SNHLY and CDR2 FYNNEI. With 5 bases clipped from V and 4 bases from J, the junction kept 7 bases outside the gene matches. There are 15 residues in the CDR3. The CDR3: CASSTSGTGGYEQYF. The CDR3 region has the DNA TGTGCCAGCAGTACGTCCGGGACAGGGGGTTACGAGCAGTACTTC.

The chain carries TRBV7-3 and TRBJ2-3; TRBD2 matches at 8 bases. Germline CDR1 is SGHTA and CDR2 is FQGTGA. The CDR3 covers 15 residues. Losses at the gene ends were 5 bases for V and 0 bases for J; bases not matched to a gene: 4. CDR3 residues: CASSPLAASTDTQYF. CDR3 sequence (DNA): TGTGCCAGCAGCCCACTAGCGGCTAGCACAGATACGCAGTATTTT.

V gene TRBV28 combines with J gene TRBJ2-2; possibly TRBD2 for D (5 bases). Germline CDR1 and CDR2: MDHEN and SYDVKM. V gave up 6 bases and J gave up 7 bases, with 12 bases separating them. The CDR3 sequence is 13 residues long. The CDR3 DNA follows: TGTGCCAGCAGACTTTACCGGGGCGGGGAGCTGTTTTTT. This codes for CASRLYRGGELFF.

The chain links TRBV5-1 to TRBJ2-7, with D unclear. Trimming pared 0 bases from V and 0 bases from J, leaving 13 bases between. Germline values: CDR1 SGHRS, CDR2 YFSETQ. The CDR3 spans 16 residues. The CDR3 loop reads CASSLGWQASSYEQYF. CDR3 nucleotide sequence: TGCGCCAGCAGCTTGGGTTGGCAGGCCAGCTCCTACGAGCAGTACTTC.

The V and J genes are TRBV7-3 and TRBJ2-5; weak D call: TRBD2 (6 bases). CDR3 size: 15 residues. CDR1 and CDR2 from the germline V gene are SGHTA and FQGTGA. V lost 0 bases to trimming and J lost 5 bases, with 13 bases between them. The CDR3 is CASSLTAGPGETQYF. CDR3 DNA: TGTGCCAGCAGCTTAACGGCGGGACCCGGGGAGACCCAGTACTTC. The variable domain in full, completed from reference TRBV7-3 and TRBJ2-5, reads GAGVSQTPSNKVTEKGKYVELRCDPISGHTALYWYRQSLGQGPEFLIYFQGTGAADDSGLPNDRFFAVRPEGSVSTLKIQRTERGDSAVYLCASSLTAGPGETQYFGPGTRLLVL.

V and J are TRBV5-1 and TRBJ1-5; 9 nucleotides agree with TRBD1. In germline, CDR1 is SGHRS, CDR2 YFSETQ. The J segment lost 5 bases and the V segment lost 1 base, leaving 1 base of the junction unmatched. This CDR3 spans 14 amino acids. In DNA form, the CDR3 reads TGCGCCAGCAGCTTGACAGGGGGCGATCAGCCCCAGCATTTT. This translates into CASSLTGGDQPQHF.

J is TRBJ1-2 and V is TRBV5-4; D is possibly TRBD1 (6 bases). Per germline, CDR1 SGHNT and CDR2 YYREEE (reference sequence). Trimming shortened V by 0 bases and J by 1 base, and 13 bases separated the two germline ends. The CDR3 has 16 residues. This chain's CDR3 is CASSLEGGGVNYGYTF. The CDR3 DNA sequence: TGTGCCAGCAGCTTGGAAGGAGGGGGGGTTAACTATGGCTACACCTTC. The full variable domain, its missing parts supplied by reference TRBV5-4 and TRBJ1-2, is ETGVTQSPTHLIKTRGQQVTLRCSSQSGHNTVSWYQQALGQGPQFIFQYYREEENGRGNFPPRFSGLQFPNYSSELNVNALELDDSALYLCASSLEGGGVNYGYTFGSGTRLTVV.

J is TRBJ2-7 and V is TRBV5-1; 13 nucleotides line up with TRBD2. The V and J ends lost 2 bases and 7 bases, in that order; junction bases with no gene match: 6. The CDR3 contains 15 residues. Per the germline V gene, CDR1 is SGHRS and CDR2 is YFSETQ. In DNA form, the CDR3 reads TGCGCCAGCAGCTTCGGGACTAGCGGGATTGAGGAGCAGTACTTC. Its protein product is CASSFGTSGIEEQYF. Full variable domain (missing parts from reference TRBV5-1 and TRBJ2-7): KAGVTQTPRYLIKTRGQQVTLSCSPISGHRSVSWYQQTPGQGLQFLFEYFSETQRNKGNFPGRFSGRQFSNSRSEMNVSTLELGDSALYLCASSFGTSGIEEQYFGPGTRLTVT.

The chain has TRBV5-1 and TRBJ2-5, with 11 nucleotides matching TRBD2. With V trimmed by 3 bases and J by 5 bases, 3 bases remained unmatched. The V gene's germline CDR1 is SGHRS and CDR2 YFSETQ. The CDR3 has 14 amino acids. The CDR3 protein is CASSWTSGLETQYF. The CDR3 DNA sequence: TGCGCCAGCAGCTGGACTAGCGGGTTGGAGACCCAGTACTTC.

This chain links TRBV7-8 with TRBJ1-1; D gene uncertain. CDR3 size: 12 residues. V gave up 0 bases and J gave up 7 bases, with 6 bases separating them. Germline values: CDR1 SGHVS, CDR2 FQNEAQ. CDR3: CASSLAGSEAFF. In DNA, the CDR3 is TGTGCCAGCAGCTTAGCGGGGAGTGAAGCTTTCTTT.

The chain combines TRBV10-3 with TRBJ2-3; TRBD1 matches at 10 bases. Germline-derived CDR1 and CDR2 are ENHRY and SYGVKD. There are 15 residues in the CDR3. V lost 11 bases, J lost 5 bases, and 13 bases stayed unmatched. Here the CDR3 DNA reads TGTGCCTCCTTGGATAGGGACAGGGGCGAAGATACGCAGTATTTT. Its translation is CASLDRDRGEDTQYF.